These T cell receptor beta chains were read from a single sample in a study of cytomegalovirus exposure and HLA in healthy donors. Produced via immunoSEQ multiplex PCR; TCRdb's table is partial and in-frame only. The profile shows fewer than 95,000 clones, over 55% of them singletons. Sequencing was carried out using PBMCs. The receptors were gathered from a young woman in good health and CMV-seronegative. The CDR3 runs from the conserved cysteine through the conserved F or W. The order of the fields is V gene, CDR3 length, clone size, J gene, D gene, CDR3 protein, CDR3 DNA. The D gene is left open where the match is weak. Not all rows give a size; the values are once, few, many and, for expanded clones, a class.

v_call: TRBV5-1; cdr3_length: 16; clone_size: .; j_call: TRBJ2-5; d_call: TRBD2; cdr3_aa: CASSSGLAGGPETQYF; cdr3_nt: TGCGCCAGCAGCTCCGGACTAGCGGGGGGGCCGGAGACCCAGTACTTC
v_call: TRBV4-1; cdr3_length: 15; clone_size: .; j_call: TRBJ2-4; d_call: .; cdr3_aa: CASSQDSETGTPKYF; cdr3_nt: TGCGCCAGCAGCCAAGATTCAGAGACCGGGACTCCCAAGTACTTC
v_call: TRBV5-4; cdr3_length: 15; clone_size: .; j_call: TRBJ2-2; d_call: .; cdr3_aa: CASSNTPLNTGELFF; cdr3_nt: TGTGCCAGCAGCAATACACCTTTGAACACCGGGGAGCTGTTTTTT
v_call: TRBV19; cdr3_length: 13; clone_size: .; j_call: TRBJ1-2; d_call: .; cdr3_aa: CASSELVHHGYTF; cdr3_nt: TGTGCCAGTAGTGAACTGGTTCACCATGGCTACACCTTC
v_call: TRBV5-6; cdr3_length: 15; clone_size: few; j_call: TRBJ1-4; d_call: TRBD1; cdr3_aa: CASSLTGTGVEKLFF; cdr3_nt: TGTGCCAGCAGCCTCACCGGGACAGGGGTTGAAAAACTGTTTTTT
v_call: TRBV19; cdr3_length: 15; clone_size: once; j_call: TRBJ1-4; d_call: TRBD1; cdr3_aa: CASSIGTGKSEKLFF; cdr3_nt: TGTGCCAGTAGTATAGGGACAGGGAAGAGCGAAAAACTGTTTTTT
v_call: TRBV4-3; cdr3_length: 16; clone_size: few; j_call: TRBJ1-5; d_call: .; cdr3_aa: CASSQDVFHSNQPQHF; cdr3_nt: TGCGCCAGCAGCCAAGATGTGTTTCATAGCAATCAGCCCCAGCATTTT
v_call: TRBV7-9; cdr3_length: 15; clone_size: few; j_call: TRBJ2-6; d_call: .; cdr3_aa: CASNRPGDGANVLTF; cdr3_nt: TGTGCCAGTAACCGCCCAGGGGATGGGGCCAACGTCCTGACTTTC
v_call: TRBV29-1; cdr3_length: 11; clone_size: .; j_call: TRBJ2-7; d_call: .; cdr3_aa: CSGVAWGEQYF; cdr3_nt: TGCAGCGGGGTGGCTTGGGGCGAGCAGTACTTC
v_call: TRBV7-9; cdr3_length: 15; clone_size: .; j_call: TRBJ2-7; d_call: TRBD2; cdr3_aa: CASSLTSGGDYEQYF; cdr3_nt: TGTGCCAGCAGCTTAACTAGCGGGGGTGACTACGAGCAGTACTTC
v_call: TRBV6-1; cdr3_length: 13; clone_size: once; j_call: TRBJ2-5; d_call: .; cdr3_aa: CASSEVGKSTQYF; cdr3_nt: TGTGCCAGCAGTGAAGTTGGCAAGTCGACCCAGTACTTC
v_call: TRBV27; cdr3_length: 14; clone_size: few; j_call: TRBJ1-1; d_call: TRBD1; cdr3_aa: CASRGQGALPEAFF; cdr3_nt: TGTGCCAGCAGAGGACAGGGCGCACTCCCTGAAGCTTTCTTT
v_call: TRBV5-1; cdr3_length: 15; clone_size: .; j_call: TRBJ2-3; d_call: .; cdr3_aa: CASSLTGKVTDTQYF; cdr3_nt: TGCGCCAGCAGCTTGACAGGCAAGGTGACAGATACGCAGTATTTT
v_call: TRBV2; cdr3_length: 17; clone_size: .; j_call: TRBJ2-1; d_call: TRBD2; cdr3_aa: CASRPGLAVQSDNEQFF; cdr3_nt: TGTGCCAGCAGGCCCGGACTAGCGGTCCAGTCGGACAATGAGCAGTTCTTC
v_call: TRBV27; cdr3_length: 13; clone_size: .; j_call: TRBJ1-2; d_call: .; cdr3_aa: CASSLSSVYGYTF; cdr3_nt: TGTGCCAGCAGTTTATCATCGGTTTATGGCTACACCTTC
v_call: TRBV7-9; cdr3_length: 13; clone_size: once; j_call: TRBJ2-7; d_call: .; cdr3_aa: CASSLGLRGEQYF; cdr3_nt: TGTGCCAGCAGCTTGGGACTGAGGGGCGAGCAGTACTTC
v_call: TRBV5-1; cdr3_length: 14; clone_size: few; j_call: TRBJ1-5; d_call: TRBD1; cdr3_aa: CASSIGTGNQPQHF; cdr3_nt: TGCGCCAGCAGCATCGGGACAGGCAATCAGCCCCAGCATTTT
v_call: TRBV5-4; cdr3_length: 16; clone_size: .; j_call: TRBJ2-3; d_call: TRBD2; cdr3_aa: CASSLLAGPLADTQYF; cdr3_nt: TGTGCCAGCAGCTTGTTAGCGGGCCCCTTGGCAGATACGCAGTATTTT
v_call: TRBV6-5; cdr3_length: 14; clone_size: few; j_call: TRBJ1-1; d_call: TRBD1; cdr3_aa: CASSLTGRGAEAFF; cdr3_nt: TGTGCCAGCAGTTTGACAGGGCGGGGAGCTGAAGCTTTCTTT
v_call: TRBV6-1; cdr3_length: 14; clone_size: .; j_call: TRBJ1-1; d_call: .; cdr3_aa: CASSDLTGITEAFF; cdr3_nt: TGTGCCAGCAGTGACCTTACAGGGATCACTGAAGCTTTCTTT
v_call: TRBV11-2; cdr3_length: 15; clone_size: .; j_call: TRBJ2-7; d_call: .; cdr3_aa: CASTKRDNLGYEQYF; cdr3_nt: TGTGCCAGCACCAAGCGGGACAATTTGGGCTACGAGCAGTACTTC
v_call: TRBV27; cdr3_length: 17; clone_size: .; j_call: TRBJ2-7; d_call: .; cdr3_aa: CASSSSLGAVHSYEQYF; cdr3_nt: TGTGCCAGCAGTTCCTCATTGGGGGCAGTCCATTCCTACGAGCAGTACTTC
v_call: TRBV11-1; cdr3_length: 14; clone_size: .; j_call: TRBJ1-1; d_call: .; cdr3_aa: CASSRQAPNTEAFF; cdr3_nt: TGTGCCAGCAGCCGACAGGCCCCGAACACTGAAGCTTTCTTT
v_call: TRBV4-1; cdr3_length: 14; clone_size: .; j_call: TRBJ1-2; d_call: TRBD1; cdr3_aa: CASSLTGAGYGYTF; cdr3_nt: TGCGCCAGCAGCCTAACAGGGGCGGGGTATGGCTACACCTTC
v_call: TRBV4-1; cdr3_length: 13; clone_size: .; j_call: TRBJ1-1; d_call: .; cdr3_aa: CASSFGGNTEAFF; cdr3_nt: TGCGCCAGCAGCTTCGGCGGGAACACTGAAGCTTTCTTT
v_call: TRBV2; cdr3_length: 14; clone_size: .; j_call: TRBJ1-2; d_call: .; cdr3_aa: CASTNGGRVYGYTF; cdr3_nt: TGTGCCAGCACCAACGGCGGCAGGGTATATGGCTACACCTTC
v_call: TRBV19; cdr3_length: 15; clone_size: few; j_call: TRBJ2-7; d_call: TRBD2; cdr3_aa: CASSIRRGVSYEQYF; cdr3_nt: TGTGCCAGTAGTATAAGGCGGGGGGTGTCCTACGAGCAGTACTTC
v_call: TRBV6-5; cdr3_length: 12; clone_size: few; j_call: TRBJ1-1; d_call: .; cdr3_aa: CASSRDYTEAFF; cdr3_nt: TGTGCCAGCAGCCGGGATTACACTGAAGCTTTCTTT
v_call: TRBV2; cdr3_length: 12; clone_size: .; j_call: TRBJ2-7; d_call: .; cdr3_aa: CASSLGASVQYF; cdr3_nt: TGTGCCAGCAGTCTAGGGGCTTCTGTGCAGTACTTC
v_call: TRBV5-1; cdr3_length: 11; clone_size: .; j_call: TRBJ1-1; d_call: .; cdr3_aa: CASSVGSEAFF; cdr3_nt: TGCGCCAGCAGCGTGGGCAGTGAAGCTTTCTTT
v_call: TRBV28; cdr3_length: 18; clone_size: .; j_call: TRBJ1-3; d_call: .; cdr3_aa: CASSFGNPYRADGNTIYF; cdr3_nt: TGTGCCAGCAGTTTTGGAAACCCCTACAGGGCTGATGGAAACACCATATATTTT
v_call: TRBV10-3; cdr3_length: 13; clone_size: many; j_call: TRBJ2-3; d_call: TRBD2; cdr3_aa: CAIRGRGTDTQYF; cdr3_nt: TGTGCCATCAGGGGGAGGGGAACAGATACGCAGTATTTT